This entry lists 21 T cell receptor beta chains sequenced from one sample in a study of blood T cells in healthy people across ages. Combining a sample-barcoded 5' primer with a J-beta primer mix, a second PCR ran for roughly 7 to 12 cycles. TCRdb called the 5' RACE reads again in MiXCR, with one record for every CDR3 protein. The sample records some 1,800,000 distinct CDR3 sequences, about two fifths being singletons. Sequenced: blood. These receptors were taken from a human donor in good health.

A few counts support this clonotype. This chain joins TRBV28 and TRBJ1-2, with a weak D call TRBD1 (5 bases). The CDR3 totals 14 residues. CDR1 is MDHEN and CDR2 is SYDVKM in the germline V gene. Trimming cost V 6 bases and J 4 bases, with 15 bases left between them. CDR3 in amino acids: CASSSLGRSYGYTF. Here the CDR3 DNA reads TGTGCCAGCAGCTCGTTGGGACGGTCCTATGGCTACACCTTC.

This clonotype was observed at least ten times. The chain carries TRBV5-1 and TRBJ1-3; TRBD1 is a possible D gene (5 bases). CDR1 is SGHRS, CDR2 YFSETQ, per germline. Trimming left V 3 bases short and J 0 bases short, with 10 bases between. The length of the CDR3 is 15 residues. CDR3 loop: CASSSAGGSGNTIYF. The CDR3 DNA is TGCGCCAGCAGCTCGGCCGGGGGCTCTGGAAACACCATATATTTT.

CDR3 DNA: TGTGCCAGCGGTAGGGGACCGCCTGCTTTACTAGCCAAAAACATTCAGTACTTC. As protein: CASGRGPPALLAKNIQYF. V is TRBV2 and J is TRBJ2-4; D might be TRBD1 or TRBD2, each matching 5 bases. The germline V and J ends were trimmed by 8 bases and 0 bases, with 23 bases remaining between them. The CDR3 has 18 residues. Germline values: CDR1 SNHLY, CDR2 FYNNEI.

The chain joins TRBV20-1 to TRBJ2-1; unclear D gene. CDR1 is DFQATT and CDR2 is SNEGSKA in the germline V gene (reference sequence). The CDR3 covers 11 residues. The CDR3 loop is CRADWANEQFF. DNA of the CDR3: TGCAGGGCGGATTGGGCCAATGAGCAGTTCTTC.

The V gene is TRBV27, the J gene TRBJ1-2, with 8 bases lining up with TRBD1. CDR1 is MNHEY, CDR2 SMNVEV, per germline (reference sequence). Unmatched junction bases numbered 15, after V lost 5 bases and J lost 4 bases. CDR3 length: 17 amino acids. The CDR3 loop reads CASSLKPYRGDTYGYTF. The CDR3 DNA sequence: TGTGCCAGCAGTCTGAAACCCTACAGGGGGGATACCTATGGCTACACCTTC.

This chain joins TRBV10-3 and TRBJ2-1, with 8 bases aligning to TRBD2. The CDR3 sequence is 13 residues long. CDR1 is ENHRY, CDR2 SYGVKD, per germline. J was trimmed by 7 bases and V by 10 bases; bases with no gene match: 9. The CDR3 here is CASETSAENEQFF. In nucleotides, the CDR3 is TGTGCCAGCGAGACTAGCGCTGAGAATGAGCAGTTCTTC.

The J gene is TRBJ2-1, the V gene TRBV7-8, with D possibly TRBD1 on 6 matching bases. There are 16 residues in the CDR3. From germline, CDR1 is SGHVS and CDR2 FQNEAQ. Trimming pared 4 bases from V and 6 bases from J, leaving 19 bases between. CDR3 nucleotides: TGTGCCAGCAGCTCCCCAGGAGGTGGACAGCTCAATGAGCAGTTCTTC. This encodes CASSSPGGGQLNEQFF.

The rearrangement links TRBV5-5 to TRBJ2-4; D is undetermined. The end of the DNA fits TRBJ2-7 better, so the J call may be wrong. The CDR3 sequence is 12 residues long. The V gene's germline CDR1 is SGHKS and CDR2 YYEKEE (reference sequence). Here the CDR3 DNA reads TGTGCCAGCAGCACCGGACCATCCGAGCAGTACTTC. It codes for CASSTGPSEQYF.

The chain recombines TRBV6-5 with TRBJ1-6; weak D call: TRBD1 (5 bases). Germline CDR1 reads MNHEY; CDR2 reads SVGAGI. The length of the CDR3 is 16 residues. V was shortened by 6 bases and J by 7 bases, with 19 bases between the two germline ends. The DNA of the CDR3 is TGTGCCAGCAGCTCAAAACCCCGGGGACGGAATTCACCCCTCCACTTT. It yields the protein CASSSKPRGRNSPLHF.

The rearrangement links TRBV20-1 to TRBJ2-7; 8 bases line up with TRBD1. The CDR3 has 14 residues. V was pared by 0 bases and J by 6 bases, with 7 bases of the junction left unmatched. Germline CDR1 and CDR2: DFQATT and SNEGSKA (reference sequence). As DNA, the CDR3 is TGCAGTGCTAGAGATTTTCAGGGGGCTCTCGAGCAGTACTTC. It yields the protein CSARDFQGALEQYF.

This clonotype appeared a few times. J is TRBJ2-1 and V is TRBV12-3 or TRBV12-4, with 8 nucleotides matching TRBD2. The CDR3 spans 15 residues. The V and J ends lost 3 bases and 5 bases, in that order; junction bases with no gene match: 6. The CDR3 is CASSLGRGANNEQFF. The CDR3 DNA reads TGTGCCAGCAGTTTGGGGCGGGGGGCCAACAATGAGCAGTTCTTC.

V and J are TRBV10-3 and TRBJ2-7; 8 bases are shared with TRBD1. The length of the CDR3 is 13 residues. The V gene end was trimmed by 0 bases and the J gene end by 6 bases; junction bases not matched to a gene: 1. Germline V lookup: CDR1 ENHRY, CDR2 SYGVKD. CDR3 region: CAISESGTGEQYF. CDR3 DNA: TGTGCCATCAGTGAGTCGGGGACAGGCGAGCAGTACTTC.

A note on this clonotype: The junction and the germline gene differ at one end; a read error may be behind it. The CDR3 bases are TGTGCCAGCAGTTTAGATGGGGCAACGACAGATGCGCAGTATTTT. Protein sequence: CASSLDGATTDAQYF. V is TRBV12-3 or TRBV12-4 and J is TRBJ2-3; tentatively, D is TRBD1 (5 bases). This CDR3 has 15 amino acids.

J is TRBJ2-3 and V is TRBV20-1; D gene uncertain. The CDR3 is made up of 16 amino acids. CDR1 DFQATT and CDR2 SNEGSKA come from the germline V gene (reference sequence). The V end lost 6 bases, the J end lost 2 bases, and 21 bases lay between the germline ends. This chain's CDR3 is CSASPFVARPTDTQYF. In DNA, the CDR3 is TGCAGTGCAAGTCCTTTCGTGGCCCGACCCACAGATACGCAGTATTTT.

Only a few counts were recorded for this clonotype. The CDR3 region is CASSDHPWDSPNTEAFF. The DNA of the CDR3 is TGTGCCAGCAGTGACCACCCCTGGGACAGTCCGAACACTGAAGCTTTCTTT. This chain connects TRBV6-2 or TRBV6-3 to TRBJ1-1; 7 nucleotides agree with TRBD1. Trimming at V came to 5 bases and at J to 1 base, leaving 13 bases not matched to a gene. This CDR3 comprises 17 residues. Germline V gene data show CDR1 as MNHEY and CDR2 as SVGEGT.

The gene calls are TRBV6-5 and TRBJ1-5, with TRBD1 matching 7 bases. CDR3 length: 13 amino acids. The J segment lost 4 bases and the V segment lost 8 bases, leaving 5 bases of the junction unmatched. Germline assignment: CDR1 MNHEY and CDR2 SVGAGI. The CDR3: CASSGQPNQPQHF. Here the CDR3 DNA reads TGTGCCAGCTCGGGACAGCCTAATCAGCCCCAGCATTTT.

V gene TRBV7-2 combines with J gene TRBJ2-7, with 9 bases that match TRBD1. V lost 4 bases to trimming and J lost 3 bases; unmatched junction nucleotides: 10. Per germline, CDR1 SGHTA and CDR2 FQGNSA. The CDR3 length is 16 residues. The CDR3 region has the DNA TGTGCCAGCAGCTCGTACCCCCGGACAGGGGTCTACGAGCAGTACTTC. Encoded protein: CASSSYPRTGVYEQYF.

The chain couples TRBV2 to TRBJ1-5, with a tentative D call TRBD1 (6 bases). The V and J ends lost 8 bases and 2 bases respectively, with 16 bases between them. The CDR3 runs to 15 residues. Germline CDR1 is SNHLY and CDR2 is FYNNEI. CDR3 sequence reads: CASEAQGRGNQPQHF. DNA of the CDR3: TGTGCCAGCGAAGCCCAGGGGAGGGGCAATCAGCCCCAGCATTTT.

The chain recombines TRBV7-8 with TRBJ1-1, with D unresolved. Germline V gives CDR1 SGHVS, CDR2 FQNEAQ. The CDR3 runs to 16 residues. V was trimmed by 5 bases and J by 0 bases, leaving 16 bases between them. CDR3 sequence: CASSLNPGLMNTEAFF. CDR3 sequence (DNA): TGTGCCAGCAGCCTAAACCCCGGGCTGATGAACACTGAAGCTTTCTTT.

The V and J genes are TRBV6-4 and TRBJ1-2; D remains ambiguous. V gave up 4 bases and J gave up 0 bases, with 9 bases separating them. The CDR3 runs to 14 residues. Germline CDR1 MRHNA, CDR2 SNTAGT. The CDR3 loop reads CASSGRITNYGYTF. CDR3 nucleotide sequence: TGTGCCAGCAGTGGACGGATAACTAACTATGGCTACACCTTC.

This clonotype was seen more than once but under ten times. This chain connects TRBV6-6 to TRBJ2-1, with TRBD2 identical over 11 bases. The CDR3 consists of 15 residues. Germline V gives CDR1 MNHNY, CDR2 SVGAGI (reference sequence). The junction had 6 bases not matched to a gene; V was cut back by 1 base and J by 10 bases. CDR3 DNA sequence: TGTGCCAGCAGTTACTTACTAGCGGGGGTGGGGGAGCAGTTCTTC. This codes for CASSYLLAGVGEQFF.